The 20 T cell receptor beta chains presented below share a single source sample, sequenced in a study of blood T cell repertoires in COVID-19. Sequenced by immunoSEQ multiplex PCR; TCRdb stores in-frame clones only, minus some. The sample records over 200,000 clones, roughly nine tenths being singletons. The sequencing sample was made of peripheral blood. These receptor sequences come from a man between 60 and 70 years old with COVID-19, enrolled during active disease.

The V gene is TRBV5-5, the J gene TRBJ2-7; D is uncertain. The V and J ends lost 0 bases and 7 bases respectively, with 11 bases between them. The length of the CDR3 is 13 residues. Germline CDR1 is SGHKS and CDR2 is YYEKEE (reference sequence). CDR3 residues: CASSLEPTKEQYF. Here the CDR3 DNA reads TGTGCCAGCAGCTTGGAGCCTACGAAGGAGCAGTACTTC.

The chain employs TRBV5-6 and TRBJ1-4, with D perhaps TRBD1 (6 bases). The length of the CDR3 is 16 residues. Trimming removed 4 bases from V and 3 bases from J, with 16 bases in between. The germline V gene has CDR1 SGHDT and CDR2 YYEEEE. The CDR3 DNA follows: TGTGCCAGCAGCCGCAGAACAGGGACGGCTAATGAAAAACTGTTTTTT. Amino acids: CASSRRTGTANEKLFF.

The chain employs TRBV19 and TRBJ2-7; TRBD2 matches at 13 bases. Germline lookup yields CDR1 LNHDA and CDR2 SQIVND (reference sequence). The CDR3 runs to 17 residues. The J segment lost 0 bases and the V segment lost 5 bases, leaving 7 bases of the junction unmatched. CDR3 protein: CASSAGGLAGDSYEQYF. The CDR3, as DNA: TGTGCCAGTAGTGCCGGAGGACTAGCGGGAGACTCCTACGAGCAGTACTTC.

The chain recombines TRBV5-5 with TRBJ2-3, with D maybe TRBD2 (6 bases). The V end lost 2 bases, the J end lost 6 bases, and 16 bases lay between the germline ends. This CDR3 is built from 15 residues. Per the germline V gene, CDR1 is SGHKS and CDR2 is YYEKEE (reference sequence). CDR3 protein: CASSFPREPSDTQYF. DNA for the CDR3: TGTGCCAGCAGCTTCCCGCGGGAACCTTCGGATACGCAGTATTTT.

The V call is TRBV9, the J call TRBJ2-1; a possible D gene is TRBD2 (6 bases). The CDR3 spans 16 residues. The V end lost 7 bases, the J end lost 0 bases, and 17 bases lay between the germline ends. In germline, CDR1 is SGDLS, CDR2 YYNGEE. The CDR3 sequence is CASAWGLSSSYNEQFF. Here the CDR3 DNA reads TGTGCCAGCGCATGGGGACTGTCGAGCTCCTACAATGAGCAGTTCTTC.

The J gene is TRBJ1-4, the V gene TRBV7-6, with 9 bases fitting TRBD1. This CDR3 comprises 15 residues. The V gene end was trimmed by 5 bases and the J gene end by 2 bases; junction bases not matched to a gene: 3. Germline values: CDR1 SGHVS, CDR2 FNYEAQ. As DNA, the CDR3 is TGTGCCAGCAGCCGACAGGGGGTTACTAATGAAAAACTGTTTTTT. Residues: CASSRQGVTNEKLFF.

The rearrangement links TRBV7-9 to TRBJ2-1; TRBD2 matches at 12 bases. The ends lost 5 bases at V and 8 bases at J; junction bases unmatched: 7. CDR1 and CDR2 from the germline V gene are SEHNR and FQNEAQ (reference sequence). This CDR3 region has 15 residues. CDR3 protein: CASSQTSGRYDEQFF. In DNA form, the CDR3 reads TGTGCCAGCAGCCAAACTAGCGGGAGGTACGATGAGCAGTTCTTC.

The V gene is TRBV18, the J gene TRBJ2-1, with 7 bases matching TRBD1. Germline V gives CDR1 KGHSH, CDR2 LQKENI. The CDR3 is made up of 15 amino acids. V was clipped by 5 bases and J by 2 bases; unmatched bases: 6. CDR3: CASSFPGQTYNEQFF. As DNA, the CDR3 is TGTGCCAGCTCATTCCCGGGACAGACCTACAATGAGCAGTTCTTC.

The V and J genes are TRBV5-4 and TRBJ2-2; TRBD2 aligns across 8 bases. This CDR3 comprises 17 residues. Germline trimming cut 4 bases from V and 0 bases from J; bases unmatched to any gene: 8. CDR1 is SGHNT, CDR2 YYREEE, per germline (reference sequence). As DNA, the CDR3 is TGTGCCAGCAGCCTCGGTAGCGGGGAAACGAACACCGGGGAGCTGTTTTTT. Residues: CASSLGSGETNTGELFF. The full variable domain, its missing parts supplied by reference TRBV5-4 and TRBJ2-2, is ETGVTQSPTHLIKTRGQQVTLRCSSQSGHNTVSWYQQALGQGPQFIFQYYREEENGRGNFPPRFSGLQFPNYSSELNVNALELDDSALYLCASSLGSGETNTGELFFGEGSRLTVL.

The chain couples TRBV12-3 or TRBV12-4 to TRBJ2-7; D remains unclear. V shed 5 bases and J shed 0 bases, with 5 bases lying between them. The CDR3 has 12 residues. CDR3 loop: CASSPYSYEQYF. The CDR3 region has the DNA TGTGCCAGCAGTCCTTACTCCTACGAGCAGTACTTC.

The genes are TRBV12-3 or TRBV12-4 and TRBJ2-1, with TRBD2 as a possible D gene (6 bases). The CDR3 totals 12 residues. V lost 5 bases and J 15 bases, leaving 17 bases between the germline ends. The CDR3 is CASSVHSGESFF. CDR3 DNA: TGTGCCAGCAGTGTACATTCGGGGGAGTCGTTCTTC.

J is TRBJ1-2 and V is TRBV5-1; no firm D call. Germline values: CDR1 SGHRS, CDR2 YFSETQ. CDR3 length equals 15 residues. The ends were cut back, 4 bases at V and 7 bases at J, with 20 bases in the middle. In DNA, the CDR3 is TGCGCCAGCAGCGGAGGCACCGGGAGAAACGCTGGCTACACCTTC. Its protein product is CASSGGTGRNAGYTF.

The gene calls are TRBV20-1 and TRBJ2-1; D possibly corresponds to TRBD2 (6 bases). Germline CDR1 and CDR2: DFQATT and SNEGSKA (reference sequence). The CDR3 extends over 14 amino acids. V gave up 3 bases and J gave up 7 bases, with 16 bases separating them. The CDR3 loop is CSASHGTRLNEQFF. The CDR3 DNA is TGCAGTGCTAGTCACGGGACTCGGTTGAATGAGCAGTTCTTC.

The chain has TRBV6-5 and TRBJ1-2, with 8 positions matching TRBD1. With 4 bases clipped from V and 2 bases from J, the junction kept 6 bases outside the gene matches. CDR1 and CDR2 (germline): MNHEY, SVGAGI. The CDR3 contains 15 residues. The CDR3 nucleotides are TGTGCCAGCAGTTCGCGACAGGGGATGAACTATGGCTACACCTTC. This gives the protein CASSSRQGMNYGYTF.

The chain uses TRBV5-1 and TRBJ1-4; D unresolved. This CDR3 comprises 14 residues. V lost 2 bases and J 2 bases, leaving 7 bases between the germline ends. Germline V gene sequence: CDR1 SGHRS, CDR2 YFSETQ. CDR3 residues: CASSLVGTNEKLFF. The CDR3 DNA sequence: TGCGCCAGCAGCTTAGTGGGCACTAATGAAAAACTGTTTTTT.

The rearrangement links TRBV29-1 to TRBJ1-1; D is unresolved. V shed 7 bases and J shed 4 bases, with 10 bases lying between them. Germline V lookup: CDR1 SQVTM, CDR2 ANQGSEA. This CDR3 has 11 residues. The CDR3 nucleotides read TGCAGCGGTCGGTCGGGCACTGAAGCTTTCTTT. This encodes CSGRSGTEAFF.

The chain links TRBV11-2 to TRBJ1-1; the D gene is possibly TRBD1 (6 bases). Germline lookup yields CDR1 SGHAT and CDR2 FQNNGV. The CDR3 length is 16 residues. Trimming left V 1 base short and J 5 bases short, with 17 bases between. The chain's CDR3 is CASSLVGGGRGTEAFF. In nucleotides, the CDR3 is TGTGCCAGCAGCTTAGTTGGCGGGGGGCGCGGTACTGAAGCTTTCTTT.

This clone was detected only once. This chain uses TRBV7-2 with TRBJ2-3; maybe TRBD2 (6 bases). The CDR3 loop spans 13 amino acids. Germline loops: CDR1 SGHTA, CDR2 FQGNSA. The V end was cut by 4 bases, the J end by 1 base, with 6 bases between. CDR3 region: CASSWGGTDTQYF. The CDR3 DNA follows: TGTGCCAGCAGCTGGGGGGGCACAGATACGCAGTATTTT. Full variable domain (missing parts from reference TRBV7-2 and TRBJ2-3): GAGVSQSPSNKVTEKGKDVELRCDPISGHTALYWYRQSLGQGLEFLIYFQGNSAPDKSGLPSDRFSAERTGGSVSTLTIQRTQQEDSAVYLCASSWGGTDTQYFGPGTRLTVL.

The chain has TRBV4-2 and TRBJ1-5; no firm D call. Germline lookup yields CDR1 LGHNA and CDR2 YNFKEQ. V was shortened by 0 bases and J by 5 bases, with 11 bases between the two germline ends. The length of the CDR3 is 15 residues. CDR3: CASSQEAGVHQPQHF. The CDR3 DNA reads TGTGCCAGCAGCCAAGAGGCCGGGGTGCATCAGCCCCAGCATTTT.

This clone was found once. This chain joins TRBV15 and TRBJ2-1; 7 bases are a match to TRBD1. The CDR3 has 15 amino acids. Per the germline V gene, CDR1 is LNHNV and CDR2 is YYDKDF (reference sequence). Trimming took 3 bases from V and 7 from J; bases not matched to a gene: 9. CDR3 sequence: CATSSSGQLLNEQFF. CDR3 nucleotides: TGTGCCACCAGCAGCTCGGGACAGTTATTAAATGAGCAGTTCTTC.